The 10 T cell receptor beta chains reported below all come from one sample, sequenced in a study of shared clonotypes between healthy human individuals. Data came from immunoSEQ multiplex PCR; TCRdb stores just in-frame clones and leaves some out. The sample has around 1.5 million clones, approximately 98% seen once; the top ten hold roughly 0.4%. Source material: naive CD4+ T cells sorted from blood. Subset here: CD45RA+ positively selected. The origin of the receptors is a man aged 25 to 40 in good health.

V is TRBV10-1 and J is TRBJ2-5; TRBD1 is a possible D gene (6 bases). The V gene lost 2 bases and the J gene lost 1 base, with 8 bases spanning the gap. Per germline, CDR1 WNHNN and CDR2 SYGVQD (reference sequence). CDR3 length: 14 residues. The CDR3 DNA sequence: TGCGCCAGCAGTGAGGACAGGATCCAAGAGACCCAGTACTTC. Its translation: CASSEDRIQETQYF.

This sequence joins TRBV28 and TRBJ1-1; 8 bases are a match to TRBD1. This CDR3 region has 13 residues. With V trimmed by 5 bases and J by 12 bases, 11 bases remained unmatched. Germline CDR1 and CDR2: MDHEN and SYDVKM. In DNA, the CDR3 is TGTGCCAGCAGTCCCCCAGGGGGCCTAGCTCCTTTCTTT. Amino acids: CASSPPGGLAPFF.

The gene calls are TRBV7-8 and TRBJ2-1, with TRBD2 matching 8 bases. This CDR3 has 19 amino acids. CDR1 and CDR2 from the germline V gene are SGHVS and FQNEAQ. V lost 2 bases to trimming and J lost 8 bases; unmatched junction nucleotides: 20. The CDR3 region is CASSLWAKRSGSPPDEQFF. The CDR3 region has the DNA TGTGCCAGCAGCTTATGGGCTAAACGGAGCGGGAGCCCCCCAGATGAGCAGTTCTTC.

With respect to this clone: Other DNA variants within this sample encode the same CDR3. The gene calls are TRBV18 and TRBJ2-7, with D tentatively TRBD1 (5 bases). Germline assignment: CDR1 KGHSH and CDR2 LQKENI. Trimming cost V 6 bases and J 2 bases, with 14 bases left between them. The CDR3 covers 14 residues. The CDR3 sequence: CASSPLDSTYEQYF. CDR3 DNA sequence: TGTGCCAGCTCCCCGTTAGACAGCACCTACGAGCAGTACTTC.

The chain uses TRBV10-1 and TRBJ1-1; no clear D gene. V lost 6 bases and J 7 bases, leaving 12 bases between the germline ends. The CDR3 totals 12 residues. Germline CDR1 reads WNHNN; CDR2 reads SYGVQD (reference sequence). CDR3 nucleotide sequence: TGCGCCAGCAGCAGAGTAAACGGTGAAGCTTTCTTT. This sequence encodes CASSRVNGEAFF.

The CDR3 here is CASSLEPGLAGGYSYEQYF. The CDR3 region has the DNA TGTGCCAGCAGCTTGGAACCGGGACTAGCGGGAGGGTACTCCTACGAGCAGTACTTC. This sequence joins TRBV7-9 and TRBJ2-7, with 16 bases that match TRBD2. The germline V gene encodes CDR1 SEHNR and CDR2 FQNEAQ (reference sequence). The CDR3 is 19 amino acids. Trimming took 3 bases from V and 0 from J; bases not matched to a gene: 8. Full variable domain (outside the CDR3, taken from reference TRBV7-9 and TRBJ2-7): DTGVSQNPRHKITKRGQNVTFRCDPISEHNRLYWYRQTLGQGPEFLTYFQNEAQLEKSRLLSDRFSAERPKGSFSTLEIQRTEQGDSAMYLCASSLEPGLAGGYSYEQYFGPGTRLTVT.

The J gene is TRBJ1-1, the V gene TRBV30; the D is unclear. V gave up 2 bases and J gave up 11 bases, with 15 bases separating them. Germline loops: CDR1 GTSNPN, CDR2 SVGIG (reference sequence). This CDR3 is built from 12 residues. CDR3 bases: TGTGCCTGGAGTCTGGATCTGGTTTCGGCTTTCTTT. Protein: CAWSLDLVSAFF.

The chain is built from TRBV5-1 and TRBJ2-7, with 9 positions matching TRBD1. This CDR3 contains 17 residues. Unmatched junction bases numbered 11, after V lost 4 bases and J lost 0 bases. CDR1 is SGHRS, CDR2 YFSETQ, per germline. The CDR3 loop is CASSAGQGLVVSYEQYF. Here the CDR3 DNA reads TGCGCCAGCAGCGCGGGACAGGGTTTAGTCGTCTCCTACGAGCAGTACTTC. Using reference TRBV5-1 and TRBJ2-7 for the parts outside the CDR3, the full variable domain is KAGVTQTPRYLIKTRGQQVTLSCSPISGHRSVSWYQQTPGQGLQFLFEYFSETQRNKGNFPGRFSGRQFSNSRSEMNVSTLELGDSALYLCASSAGQGLVVSYEQYFGPGTRLTVT.

The chain's CDR3 is CASSLAGQPRSAFF. In nucleotides, the CDR3 is TGCGCCAGCAGCTTGGCCGGCCAGCCGCGGTCGGCTTTCTTT. The V and J genes are TRBV5-1 and TRBJ1-1, with D unresolved. This CDR3 has 14 amino acids. The V gene's germline CDR1 is SGHRS and CDR2 YFSETQ. V dropped 0 bases and J dropped 11 bases, with 17 bases sitting between them.

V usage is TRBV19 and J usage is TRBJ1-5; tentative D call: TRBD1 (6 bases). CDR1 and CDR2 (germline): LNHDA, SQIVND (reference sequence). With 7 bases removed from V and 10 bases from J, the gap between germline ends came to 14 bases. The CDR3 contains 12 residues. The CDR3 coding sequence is TGTGCCAGTACAGGGGTCGGGAGTCCCCAGCATTTT. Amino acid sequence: CASTGVGSPQHF.